This T cell receptor (beta chain) was captured by sequencing in a study of CD4 T cells in relation to SARS-CoV-2 and coronaviruses (TCRdb year 2021). Looking at the study overall: In the ViraFEST assay, PBMCs were cultured with antigen for around eleven days, after which TCR beta CDR3s were sequenced to identify antigen-specific clonal expansions. An HIV-1 Nef peptide pool or a culture without peptide was used as the negative reference condition. HLA restriction was mapped for shared crossreactive spike epitopes using patient-derived lymphoblastoid cell lines. At the level of individual TCR clonotypes, the study measured memory CD4+ T cell crossreactivity between SARS-CoV-2 spike protein and common cold coronavirus spike proteins. The Adaptive Biotechnologies TCR-sequencing kit was used to sequence samples from three pre-COVID donors and the naive versus memory experiments, while other data came from Illumina-based sequencing. A different, Illumina-based TCR-beta assay was used to sequence expansion assays from other donors in the study.

The library was generated by the immunoSEQ multiplex PCR assay. For the original study's pipeline: During preprocessing, nonproductive sequences were removed, along with CDR3s that did not begin with C, did not end with F or W, or were shorter than 7 amino acids. The MANAFEST web app identified antigen-specific clonotypes based on expansion compared with the reference and other culture wells. To be counted as positive, a clone had to show significant expansion compared with the reference culture, at an FDR below 0.05, in 2 of 3 replicate wells. A further requirement for positive clones was significant expansion compared with all other tandem wells, along with an odds ratio above 5. CDR3 homology was measured as pairwise Levenshtein distance, computed with the stringdist R package after trimming three terminal residues from each end. TCRdb obtained this table from immuneACCESS and retained in-frame rearrangements with V and J assigned. These tables miss some clones; where compared with another copy, unresolved V genes account for less than half of the shortfall, and the remainder is unexplained. Clone size and V and J calls were adopted from that table, with D and trimming inferred from the DNA. This sample lists under 25,000 clones; over 75% were detected once. The top ten clonotypes cover about 18% of the sample.

Judged by its sample share, this clone qualifies as large (0.1 to 1%). Its antigen remains unidentified. No base qualities exist here, and no much larger clone lies one base off it. CD4+ T cells from unexposed donors were collected before the COVID-19 pandemic (2011-2018). After approximately eleven days of culture, CD4+ T cells were isolated with the EasySep CD4+ T cell isolation kit. Unexposed donor CD4+ T cells were tested for reactivity to SARS-CoV-2 S and N and four common cold coronavirus spike pools, as cell number allowed. PBMCs were cultured at a few million per well in IMDM supplemented with 5% human AB serum and 10 IU/ml IL-2. Half of the culture medium was replaced with fresh IL-2-containing medium on days 3 and 7. In general, every peptide culture condition was set up in three replicate wells. The leukapheresis product used for the unexposed donors was purchased from a commercial source. PBMCs were isolated from leukapheresis product or whole blood by Ficoll-Paque PLUS gradient centrifugation. PBMCs were either used fresh in the expansion assay or cryopreserved at -140 degrees C. The QIAamp Micro DNA Kit was used to extract genomic DNA from the CD4+ T cells.

The CDR3 contains 13 residues, cysteine and phenylalanine counted. Here the CDR3 DNA is all that survives: 39 bases in frame from base 1. V sheds 1 base and J sheds 8 bases, leaving 14 bases between their ends. The CDR1 and CDR2 encoded by the germline V gene (reference sequence) are GTSNPN and SVGIG. Summary of the overall study and its limitations: Memory CD4+ clonotypes crossrecognizing SARS-CoV-2 and at least one common cold coronavirus spike were found in approximately 60% of donors. Crossreactive clones showed significantly weaker SARS-CoV-2-driven expansion than monoreactive clones, consistent with antigenic imprinting. Because the crossreactivity analysis focused on spike protein, crossreactivity against other viral proteins was not assessed. The study was constrained by small numbers of patients and of tested TCRs. No donor contributed both pre-pandemic and post-infection samples, which limited tracing the source of pre-existing responses.

Rearrangement joined TRBV30 to TRBJ1-2, with the D gene call left open. Sequenced: CD4+ T cells from PBMCs, cultured in vitro. The source is a human donor in good health. CDR3 protein: CAWSEGDLGGYTF. Here is the DNA: TGTGCCTGGAGTGAAGGAGATTTGGGCGGCTACACCTTC.